What follows describes a single T cell receptor (beta chain). Its antigen is still unknown. Base-call qualities are not available, and no considerably larger clone is one nucleotide away. V is cut back by 5 bases and J by 6 bases, with 5 bases in the junction unmatched. The germline V gene yields MNHEY for CDR1 and SVGAGI for CDR2. CDR3 length: 14 amino acids, cysteine to phenylalanine. Only the CDR3 portion is preserved as DNA: 42 bases, with reading frame beginning at the first base. The source of the sample is a study of blood T cell repertoires in COVID-19 (dated by TCRdb to the early 2020s). Study-wide context: Collaborator samples came from the United States, Italy and Spain and covered acute and convalescent phases of COVID-19. The prospective study material was composed of cDNA or gDNA derived from T cells, B-cell-depleted T cells, or PBMCs. Deeply sampled blood TCRbeta repertoires from subjects exposed to, actively infected with, or recovered from COVID-19 were included in the dataset. The repertoires were released in a freely available public database meant as a resource for research on the immune response to SARS-CoV-2. Samples came from the ongoing ImmuneRACE study (first 160 participants) plus 1,254 subjects from 6 global collaborators. A de-identified subject ID, COVID-19 status, age in years and sex were almost always included in the sample metadata. Where HLA class I and class II types were available, the types were taken from metadata supplied by the sample provider, not from assay-based typing. Study-level results and caveats: Clinical and demographic metadata were provided uncurated, with the amount varying by source and participant.

TCRbeta CDR3 regions were amplified from genomic DNA by means of the immunoSEQ Assay, a bias-controlled multiplex PCR. On the study's bioinformatics: The number of nucleated cells in each sample was estimated by amplification of reference gene primers within the assay. To quantify the absolute abundance of each unique TCRbeta CDR3 rearrangement, sequence reads were collapsed and filtered. Productive Simpson clonality was computed per sample as the square root of Simpson's diversity index over productive rearrangements. This is the immuneACCESS table as TCRdb keeps it, with only in-frame sequences that have V and J called. A part of the clones is gone; compared with another copy, unresolved V genes explain less than half, and the rest is unexplained. That table furnishes V, J and clone size, whereas the DNA furnished D and trimming. The sample has 200,000 to 300,000 clones on record, 84% of them singletons. 1.5% of the sample is held by the ten biggest clonotypes.

A second Seattle source provided samples from volunteer blood donors who had recovered from COVID-19. Collaborating institutions collected whole blood in K2EDTA tubes following their own protocols. Collaborator samples were shipped for TCRbeta analysis as frozen whole blood, isolated PBMCs, or DNA extracted from either sample type. The sequence was obtained from a woman aged 40-49 years who had recovered from COVID-19. Recombination joined TRBV6-5 with TRBJ2-5; a stretch of 11 junction bases matches TRBD2. The sample consisted of peripheral blood. Read as DNA, the sequence is TGTGCCAGCAGTCCTAGCGGGGGGAAGAAGACCCAGTACTTC. The encoded protein is CASSPSGGKKTQYF.